This entry describes one T cell receptor (beta chain). Its recognized antigen is unknown. No per-base quality is available; no much larger clone lies one base away. CDR1 and CDR2 are read off the germline V gene as SNHLY and FYNNEI. The cysteine opens and the phenylalanine closes a CDR3 of 16 amino acids. This entry keeps only the CDR3 DNA: 48 bases, framed from base 1. At the junction V is shortened by 7 bases and J by 2 bases; bases outside the gene matches: 10. The library relied on the immunoSEQ multiplex PCR assay. For the multiplex PCR, a mixture combining 60 forward primers for TCR Vbeta segments and 13 reverse primers for TCR Jbeta segments was used. The CDR3 region of rearranged TCR beta genes was amplified from genomic DNA by a multiplex PCR assay. Amplified TCR beta libraries were sequenced as 87-base-pair reads on the Illumina HiSeq System. In the source study's methods: In a later analysis, roughly 80 million unique TCR beta chains were counted across the roughly 670 repertoires, and around 10 million of these chains were shared by at least two donors. Raw reads were error-corrected and collapsed into unique sequences with a nearest-neighbor algorithm that merged closely related sequences to remove PCR and sequencing errors. Alignment of CDR3 sequences to IMGT reference sequences was used to assign V, D and J gene segments. For a sequence to be retained, at least a six-nucleotide match to both a V gene segment and a J gene segment was required. Rearrangements were called productive when the CDR3 lacked stop codons and stayed in frame with V and J; all others were non-productive. Following IMGT convention, CDR3 was defined as the stretch from the second conserved V-encoded cysteine up to the conserved J-encoded phenylalanine. The earlier analysis of roughly 590 of the donors excluded sequences that lacked an unambiguous match to a single V gene segment. In an earlier analysis of a few hundred of the donors, V segments were called functional above 56.7% productive rearrangements and were called segregating when the between-donor standard deviation exceeded 5%. To diagnose cytomegalovirus status from the catalog of TCR beta chain sequences, a statistical classification framework was built. In a later analysis, V and J genes were assigned by comparing TCR nucleotide sequences against IMGT/GENE-DB human TR gene sequences. In a later analysis, CDR3 sequences and most-parsimonious VDJ recombination scenarios were assigned using the TCRdist pipeline. In a later analysis, each TCR beta chain was defined by its CDR3 amino acid sequence together with its V-gene family, and reads without a unique V-gene family were excluded. In a later analysis, nearly 600 highly shared, low-generation-probability nucleotide sequences were removed to address suspected cross-contamination and a sequencing artifact. In a later analysis, a clonal expansion index for each public chain was calculated from normalized within-repertoire ranks of inferred template counts. In a later analysis, generation probabilities were computed using a VDJ recombination model fitted to out-of-frame rearrangements, and the results were checked against IGoR. A later analysis scored TCR-TCR, TCR-HLA and TCR-CMV co-occurrence with hypergeometric tests, applying a repertoire-size bias correction to TCR pairs. A later analysis estimated false discovery rates by permuting HLA or CMV assignments 20 times. In a later analysis, co-occurring TCRs were grouped with DBSCAN, and TCRdist sequence similarity was added when clustering was performed within HLA-allele-positive subsets. Repertoires with fewer than 30,000 or more than 120,000 public chains, plus five repertoires with anomalous nucleotide sharing, were excluded from co-occurrence clustering. Held by TCRdb, this immuneACCESS table contains in-frame sequences only and omits some clones. Under half of the omission traces to an unresolved V gene where checked; the cause of the rest is unknown. V and J calls and clone size come straight from that table; D and trimming were deduced from the DNA. Here the sample has tens of thousands of clones; under 85% occur a single time. Of the sample, roughly half is held by the ten largest clones.

The cohort was made up of around 720 healthy bone marrow donors. Cohort members were all nominally healthy when sampled, although unrecorded immune exposures were likely present. The donor tested CMV seropositive, placing the donor among the 290 or so seropositive members of the cohort. Each donor provided a peripheral blood sample, and peripheral blood mononuclear cells were used for TCR beta sequencing. Genomic DNA was extracted from the blood cell samples with the Qiagen DNeasy Blood Extraction Kit. This specimen belongs to a study of cytomegalovirus exposure and HLA in healthy donors (dated by TCRdb to 2017 to 2019). About the investigation overall: In an earlier analysis of under 750 of the donors, approximately 260 Gb of sequence data and 100 million or so unique TCR beta sequences from roughly 190 million T cells were reported. An early release that covered about 640 HLA-typed donors contained approximately 300 gigabases of sequencing data and about 93 million unique TCR sequences. Of the approximately 400 genotyped donors, over 70% fell in the genetic ancestry cluster associated with self-reported Caucasian donors. The study aimed to test whether signatures of past pathogen exposure could be identified by cataloging public T cell receptors. The study used immunosequencing to profile the T cell repertoires of several hundred subjects and linked those repertoires to cytomegalovirus serostatus. A separate validation cohort of 100 to 150 different subjects was used in addition to the roughly 670-subject first cohort. To predict cytomegalovirus infection status, the study brought together high-throughput TCR immunosequencing, statistical association of individual TCRs with disease status, and machine learning. A later analysis re-examined previously published TCR beta repertoires from about 670 donors and added high-resolution HLA genotyping to investigate patterns of TCR occurrence. The later analysis used no new phenotypic data to find candidate immune exposures, relying instead on TCR beta sequences and their occurrence across donors. An earlier analysis of 500 to 650 of the donors applied high-throughput TCR beta sequencing to assess whether each TCR beta V gene segment acted as functional or pseudogenic. Donor age, sex, ethnicity and CMV serostatus were collected together with the repertoire data. Genome-wide SNP genotypes for about three fifths of the roughly 670 donors were used in a later genetic analysis, which treated that subset as a discovery cohort. All discovery cohort repertoires had been generated on a single sequencing platform. Class I and class II HLA loci were covered by the typing at four-digit resolution. Typing coverage varied by locus: roughly 629-640 donors for A, B, C, DRB1 and DQB1; roughly 560 for DQA1; about 590 for DPA1; more than 450 for DPB1. Roughly 5 DR-DQ haplotypes were treated as single units for association and clustering because of strong linkage in the cohort. On average, roughly 240,000 unique TCR beta nucleotide sequences were sequenced per donor among a few hundred genotyped donors of the cohort, with 15% to 20% of those sequences being non-productive. Study-wide findings and limitations: The sequencing pipeline was judged likely to have produced a cluster of highly shared sequence variants as a technical artifact. Compared with the roughly 710-donor mean, donors in an Asian-associated ancestry cluster had fewer N-insertions in productive TCRs, according to a later genetic analysis. A later analysis associated 15,000 to 20,000 TCR beta sequences with specific HLA alleles at a false discovery rate of 0.05. Because counts were too low, around 17 rarely observed V segments, including chromosome 9 orphons, were left out of the earlier analysis of approximately 500 of the donors. Linkage disequilibrium might explain the correlated functional status among segregating V segments, but an unknown experimental factor could not be excluded. Because HLA typing was unavailable for some donors at each locus, only the typed subset was used in association tests. A later analysis found that HLA-associated TCR beta chains were more clonally expanded and had lower generation probabilities than equally common non-associated chains. A later genetic analysis associated a missense DCLRE1C variant with V-gene and J-gene trimming of TCR beta chains, and an independent cohort replicated the association. In a later analysis, several top co-occurrence clusters were reported to appear linked to parvovirus B19, influenza, CMV and Epstein-Barr virus. Immune exposure information for the cohort was limited to CMV serostatus. While some public TCRs were present in many individuals, most TCR sequences turned up only very rarely across donors. When HLA alleles, especially DR and DQ, strongly co-occurred, TCR associations were difficult to assign to individual alleles. Roughly uniform sequencing depth across donors was assumed in presence/absence analyses, although this assumption may not hold. In vitro tests confirmed that a few of the cytomegalovirus-associated TCR beta chains recognize cytomegalovirus antigens. In this cohort, only TCR beta chains were sequenced, and detectable features were limited by the absence of alpha or paired-chain data. The study gave a list of under 200 TCR beta chains associated with cytomegalovirus. Some IMGT-functional V segments, including TRBV6-2 and TRBV6-3, could not be told apart with the 87-base-pair reads, so those segments were excluded. A further reported finding was that TCR beta sequences accurately predicted the HLA-A and HLA-B alleles for most subjects in the first cohort. The classifier was reported to diagnose cytomegalovirus status with high specificity and sensitivity in both the original and validation cohorts. According to the authors, the approach could potentially be generalized to other disease states and immunological phenotypes. In a later analysis, most CMV-associated TCR beta chains were found to appear HLA-restricted, with HLA associations seemingly driven largely by CMV exposure. In a later analysis, TCR association rates were found to vary across HLA loci, with the most associated TCRs seen for DRB1 alleles and the fewest for HLA-C alleles. In an earlier analysis of approximately 600 of the donors, most TCR beta V segments were observed in productive rearrangements about 87% or about 30% of the time, broadly matching IMGT annotations.

The chain uses TRBV2 and TRBJ2-7; 11 bases in between match TRBD2. The clonotype was recovered from a man between 50 and 59 years old in good health and CMV-seropositive. Sequenced sample: PBMCs. CDR3 reads: CASKPLGTSGTYEQYF. Here is the DNA: TGTGCCAGCAAACCGTTAGGGACTAGCGGAACCTACGAGCAGTACTTC.